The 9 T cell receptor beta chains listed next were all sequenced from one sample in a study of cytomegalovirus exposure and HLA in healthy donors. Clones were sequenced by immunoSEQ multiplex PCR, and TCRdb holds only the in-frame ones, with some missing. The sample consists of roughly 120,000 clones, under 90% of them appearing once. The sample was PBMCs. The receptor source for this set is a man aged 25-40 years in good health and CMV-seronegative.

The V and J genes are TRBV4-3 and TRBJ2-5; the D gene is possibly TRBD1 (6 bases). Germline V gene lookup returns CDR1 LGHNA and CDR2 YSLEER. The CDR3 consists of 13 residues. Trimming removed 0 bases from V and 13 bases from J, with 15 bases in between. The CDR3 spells CASSQEGAASVYF. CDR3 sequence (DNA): TGCGCCAGCAGCCAAGAGGGGGCGGCCTCGGTGTACTTC.

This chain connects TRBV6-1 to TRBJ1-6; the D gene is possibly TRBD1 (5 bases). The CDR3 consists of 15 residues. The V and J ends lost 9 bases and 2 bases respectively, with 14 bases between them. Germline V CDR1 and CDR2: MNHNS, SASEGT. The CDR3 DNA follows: TGTGCCAGTTCCAGGGCCTCCCCCTATAATTCACCCCTCCACTTT. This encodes CASSRASPYNSPLHF.

DNA of the CDR3: TGTGCCAGCAGCCGCATTAAGGGGGCAGGTGAAGCTTTCTTT. Protein product: CASSRIKGAGEAFF. The chain is built from TRBV11-2 and TRBJ1-1; 7 nucleotides match TRBD1. Germline V gene lookup returns CDR1 SGHAT and CDR2 FQNNGV. The length of the CDR3 is 14 residues. V trimming: 5 bases; J trimming: 7 bases; junction bases outside the gene matches: 10.

CDR3 nucleotides: TGTGCCAGCAGCGCACAGGGGATCTATGGCTACACCTTC. Protein: CASSAQGIYGYTF. The chain links TRBV11-2 to TRBJ1-2; 7 nucleotides line up with TRBD1. The CDR3 is 13 residues long. Losses at the gene ends were 5 bases for V and 4 bases for J; bases not matched to a gene: 4. The germline V gene encodes CDR1 SGHAT and CDR2 FQNNGV.

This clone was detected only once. The CDR3 here is CASSPRENTEAFF. Here the CDR3 DNA reads TGTGCCAGCTCACCGAGGGAGAACACTGAAGCTTTCTTT. J is TRBJ1-1 and V is TRBV18; no clear D gene. This CDR3 contains 13 residues. V was cut by 3 bases and J by 1 base, with 6 bases left in between. Germline V gene data show CDR1 as KGHSH and CDR2 as LQKENI.

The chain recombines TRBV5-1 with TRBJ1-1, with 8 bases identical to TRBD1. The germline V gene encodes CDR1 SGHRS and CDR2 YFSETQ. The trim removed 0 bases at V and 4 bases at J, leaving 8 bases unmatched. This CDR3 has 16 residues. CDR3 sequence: CASSLGALTGGTEAFF. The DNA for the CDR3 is TGCGCCAGCAGCTTGGGAGCCCTAACAGGGGGCACTGAAGCTTTCTTT.

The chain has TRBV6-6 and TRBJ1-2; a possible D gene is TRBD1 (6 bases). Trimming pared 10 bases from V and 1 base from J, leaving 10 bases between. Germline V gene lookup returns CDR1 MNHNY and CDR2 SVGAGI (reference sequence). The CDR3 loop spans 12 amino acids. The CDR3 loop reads CAISDSNYGYTF. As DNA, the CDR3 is TGTGCCATCTCGGACAGTAACTATGGCTACACCTTC.

The chain's CDR3 is CASSLPVLAKNIQYF. CDR3 nucleotide sequence: TGTGCCAGCAGCTTGCCAGTTCTAGCCAAAAACATTCAGTACTTC. The chain has TRBV5-5 and TRBJ2-4, with unresolved D. The CDR3 extends over 15 amino acids. Germline V gene lookup returns CDR1 SGHKS and CDR2 YYEKEE (reference sequence). V lost 1 base and J lost 0, with 8 bases in between.

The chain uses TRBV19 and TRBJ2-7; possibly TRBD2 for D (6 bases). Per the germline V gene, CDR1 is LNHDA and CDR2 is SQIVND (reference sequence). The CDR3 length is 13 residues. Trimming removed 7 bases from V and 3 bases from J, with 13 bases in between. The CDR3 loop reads CASTHPGDYEQYF. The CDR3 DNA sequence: TGTGCCAGTACTCACCCGGGGGACTACGAGCAGTACTTC.